One and the same sample provided the 7 T cell receptor beta chains below, sequenced in a study of cytomegalovirus exposure and HLA in healthy donors. In the PCR, 60 Vbeta and 13 Jbeta primers were used. TCRdb's table, derived via immunoSEQ multiplex PCR, lists solely in-frame clones and lacks some. The repertoire holds approximately 150,000 clones, with almost 80% as singletons. The sample comprised PBMCs. The receptors originated from a man aged 35 to 55 in good health and CMV-seropositive.

This clone has a handful of counts. The chain links TRBV11-2 to TRBJ2-1; D is perhaps TRBD1 (6 bases). This CDR3 comprises 13 residues. V was cut by 6 bases and J by 4 bases, with 10 bases left in between. Germline loops: CDR1 SGHAT, CDR2 FQNNGV. CDR3 sequence reads: CASSSDRYNEQFF. CDR3 nucleotide sequence: TGTGCCAGCAGTTCCGACAGGTACAATGAGCAGTTCTTC.

The V and J genes are TRBV29-1 and TRBJ2-7; 8 bases agree with TRBD1. V lost 6 bases, J lost 5 bases, and 6 bases stayed unmatched. The CDR3 is made up of 12 amino acids. CDR1 SQVTM and CDR2 ANQGSEA come from the germline V gene. The CDR3 region is CSVATDRDEQYF. DNA for the CDR3: TGCAGCGTGGCAACGGACAGGGACGAGCAGTACTTC.

This chain links TRBV5-4 with TRBJ2-1, with D tentatively TRBD2 (6 bases). The germline CDR1 and CDR2 sequences are SGHNT and YYREEE (reference sequence). The CDR3 extends over 15 amino acids. The V end lost 4 bases, the J end lost 5 bases, and 16 bases lay between the germline ends. The CDR3 coding sequence is TGTGCCAGCAGCACGGCCCTAGCGCATCACAATGAGCAGTTCTTC. It yields the protein CASSTALAHHNEQFF.

This sequence joins TRBV28 and TRBJ2-5; D not certain. This CDR3 region has 12 residues. Germline CDR1 MDHEN, CDR2 SYDVKM. V was shortened by 10 bases and J by 3 bases, with 12 bases between the two germline ends. CDR3 loop: CATTEAKETQYF. In DNA, the CDR3 is TGTGCCACCACAGAAGCAAAAGAGACCCAGTACTTC.

There are a few counts of this clone. The J gene is TRBJ2-1, the V gene TRBV7-2, with 7 positions matching TRBD1. Per the germline V gene, CDR1 is SGHTA and CDR2 is FQGNSA. J lost 2 bases, V lost 3 bases, and 1 base had no gene match. CDR3 length equals 14 residues. This CDR3 reads CASSLGQTYNEQFF. CDR3 sequence (DNA): TGTGCCAGCAGCTTGGGACAGACCTACAATGAGCAGTTCTTC.

The gene calls are TRBV13 and TRBJ2-7; 15 nucleotides match TRBD2. The CDR3 runs to 17 residues. Germline CDR1 and CDR2: PRHDT and FYEKMQ (reference sequence). J lost 3 bases, V lost 1 base, and 4 bases had no gene match. The CDR3 sequence is CASSLVTGLAGGYEQYF. The DNA of the CDR3 is TGTGCCAGCAGCTTAGTGACGGGACTAGCGGGAGGCTACGAGCAGTACTTC.

This chain connects TRBV2 to TRBJ2-4, with D maybe TRBD1 (6 bases). The V and J ends lost 9 bases and 9 bases respectively, with 15 bases between them. The CDR3 is made up of 12 amino acids. In germline, CDR1 is SNHLY, CDR2 FYNNEI. Here the CDR3 DNA reads TGTGCCAGTACAGGGCGAGGCGGCATTCAGTACTTC. Amino acid sequence: CASTGRGGIQYF.